The rows below give T cell receptor beta chains drawn from one sample of a study of identical twins. TCRdb re-derived calls from the 5' RACE reads in MiXCR, one entry per CDR3 protein. Of 350,000 or so distinct CDR3 sequences detected, 9% appear once; the ten largest clones hold under 9.5%. Sequencing was done on a sample of naive T cells sorted from blood. All receptors come from a woman between 50 and 59 years old in good health. Both conserved end residues are part of each CDR3. Each record gives: clone size, D gene, V gene, J gene, CDR3 DNA, CDR3 protein. D genes are given only for firm matches. Clone size is given for some rows only: seen once, a few or many times, or a class if the clone is expanded.

>-|-|TRBV7-8|TRBJ1-1
TGTGCCAGCAGCTTACTAGGGTGGGGGGATACTGAAGCTTTCTTT
CASSLLGWGDTEAFF
>few|-|TRBV12-3/TRBV12-4|TRBJ1-2
TGTGCCAGCAGTTTAGAAAGGCAGGGTAACTACACCTTC
CASSLERQGNYTF
>-|TRBD1|TRBV19|TRBJ2-2
TGTGCCAGTAATTGGGGACAGGGGGGAACCGGGGAGCTGTTTTTT
CASNWGQGGTGELFF
>many|-|TRBV12-3/TRBV12-4|TRBJ2-7
TGTGCCAGCAGTTTATGGAGGGGCCGAGGAGTGAACGAGCAGTACTTC
CASSLWRGRGVNEQYF
>many|TRBD1|TRBV29-1|TRBJ2-7
TGCAGCGTCCAAAGACAGGGCACCTACGAGCAGTACTTC
CSVQRQGTYEQYF
>many|TRBD1|TRBV12-3/TRBV12-4|TRBJ1-1
TGTGCCAGCTGCCCTGACAGGGGCCGGGGCACTGAAGCTTTCTTT
CASCPDRGRGTEAFF
>few|TRBD2|TRBV3-1|TRBJ2-1
TGTGCCAGCAGCCAAGGCGGGACTAGCGGTTACAATGAGCAGTTCTTC
CASSQGGTSGYNEQFF
>-|TRBD1|TRBV10-1|TRBJ2-1
TGCGCCAGCAGCAGACAGGGGGTCTTGAATGAGCAGTTCTTC
CASSRQGVLNEQFF
>-|-|TRBV10-3|TRBJ2-3
TGTGCCATCAGTGAGAGGGACCCCCTAGGGGCAGATACGCAGTATTTT
CAISERDPLGADTQYF
>few|-|TRBV11-1|TRBJ1-6
TGTGCCAGCAGCTTAGCGCTCCATTCACCCCTCCACTTT
CASSLALHSPLHF
>few|TRBD1|TRBV5-1|TRBJ2-5
TGCGCCAGCAGCATGAACAGGGGAGAGACCCAGTACTTC
CASSMNRGETQYF
>-|TRBD2|TRBV5-1|TRBJ2-3
TGCGCCAGCAGCTCGACTAGCGGGCTCCGGGATACGCAGTATTTT
CASSSTSGLRDTQYF
>few|-|TRBV12-3/TRBV12-4|TRBJ2-1
TGTGCCAGCAGTTCGACTAAAAACAATGAGCAGTTCTTC
CASSSTKNNEQFF
>-|-|TRBV20-1|TRBJ2-1
TGCAGTGCTAGAAATACCTATGAGCAGTTCTTC
CSARNTYEQFF
>few|-|TRBV19|TRBJ2-3
TGTGCCAGTACCCAGGGTCAGACGGATACGCAGTATTTT
CASTQGQTDTQYF
>many|TRBD2|TRBV29-1|TRBJ2-1
TGCAGCGTTGAAGGGCGGACTAGCCGACTTGGGGAGTTCTTC
CSVEGRTSRLGEFF
>few|TRBD1|TRBV18|TRBJ2-7
TGTGCCAGCTCACCACTACAGGGGGCCTACGAGCAGTACTTC
CASSPLQGAYEQYF
>many|-|TRBV3-1|TRBJ2-2
TGTGCCAGCAGCCAAGTGAACACCGGGGAGCTGTTTTTT
CASSQVNTGELFF
>-|TRBD2|TRBV7-9|TRBJ2-1
TGTGCCAGCAGCCCCGGGACTAACAATGAGCAGTTCTTC
CASSPGTNNEQFF
>many|TRBD1|TRBV29-1|TRBJ2-3
TGCAGCGTTGAATCACAGGGGGCAACAGATACGCAGTATTTT
CSVESQGATDTQYF
>-|TRBD2|TRBV11-3|TRBJ2-1
TGTGCCAGCAGCTTTGCGGGAGGGCCGAGTAGCTTATACAATGAGCAGTTCTTC
CASSFAGGPSSLYNEQFF
>few|-|TRBV11-2|TRBJ2-2
TGTGCCAGCAGTACCCTGCGGGGTACCGGGGAGCTGTTTTTT
CASSTLRGTGELFF
>few|-|TRBV27|TRBJ2-2
TGTGCCAGCAGCACCAGGACGGGAGTACACACCGGGGAGCTGTTTTTT
CASSTRTGVHTGELFF
>many|TRBD1|TRBV7-2|TRBJ1-1
TGTGCCAGCAGCTTAGTGGGGACAGGGGGCGGGGACACTGAAGCTTTCTTT
CASSLVGTGGGDTEAFF
>few|TRBD2|TRBV7-9|TRBJ2-3
TGTGCCAGCAGCACCGGGGGGACCCGTAACTTGACAGATACGCAGTATTTT
CASSTGGTRNLTDTQYF
>-|-|TRBV10-2|TRBJ1-3
TGCGCCAGCAGTGACGGAGGGTCCGGAAACACCATATATTTT
CASSDGGSGNTIYF
>few|-|TRBV10-3|TRBJ2-3
TGTGCCATCAGTGACGTTAACGAAGGAGATACGCAGTATTTT
CAISDVNEGDTQYF
>few|-|TRBV4-1|TRBJ1-1
TGCGCCAGCAGCCAAGTTTCACTGAGCACTGAAGCTTTCTTT
CASSQVSLSTEAFF
>few|TRBD1|TRBV5-1|TRBJ1-2
TGCGCCAGCAGCCCCCTGGGGGACAGAAATGGCTACACCTTC
CASSPLGDRNGYTF
>-|-|TRBV20-1|TRBJ2-7
TGCAGTGCTAGAGCCCCGGGACAAACCTCCCCCGAGCAGTACTTC
CSARAPGQTSPEQYF
>many|-|TRBV15|TRBJ1-2
TGTGCCACCAGCACCTGGACAGCCGATAACTATGGCTACACCTTC
CATSTWTADNYGYTF
>-|-|TRBV10-3|TRBJ1-1
TGTGCCATCAGTTTTGACCCGGGACTGCCGAACACTGAAGCTTTCTTT
CAISFDPGLPNTEAFF
>many|-|TRBV20-1|TRBJ1-5
TGCAGTGCTAGTTGGCAGGGAGGTCAGCCCCAGCATTTT
CSASWQGGQPQHF
>-|-|TRBV20-1|TRBJ2-1
TGCAGTGCTGCTCCCCGCAATGAGCAGTTCTTC
CSAAPRNEQFF
>few|-|TRBV5-1|TRBJ2-1
TGCGCCAGCAGCTTGGTCCGTGGCATACATGAGCAGTTCTTC
CASSLVRGIHEQFF
>-|-|TRBV6-1|TRBJ1-2
TGTGCCAGCAGTGTTCTCTATGGCTACACCTTC
CASSVLYGYTF
>-|-|TRBV6-5|TRBJ1-2
TGTGCCAGCAGTTTCAGTGGCTACACCTTC
CASSFSGYTF
>-|-|TRBV10-1|TRBJ2-3
TGCGCCAGTCCGGAGGAGGCAGATACGCAGTATTTT
CASPEEADTQYF
>many|-|TRBV12-3/TRBV12-4|TRBJ2-7
TGTGCCAGCAGTAGGGGTGGTACCTACGAGCAGTACTTC
CASSRGGTYEQYF
>many|-|TRBV4-1|TRBJ1-6
TGCGCCAGCAGCCAAGATGGCTGGGGCTTCCCTAGCTCCTATAATTCACCCCTCCACTTT
CASSQDGWGFPSSYNSPLHF
>many|-|TRBV29-1|TRBJ1-2
TGCAGCGTTGAAGCCGGGACACTTTATGGCTACACCTTC
CSVEAGTLYGYTF
>few|TRBD2|TRBV20-1|TRBJ2-3
TGCAGTGCTAGCAAACTAGCGGGGGATACGCAGTATTTT
CSASKLAGDTQYF
>-|-|TRBV12-3/TRBV12-4|TRBJ1-1
TGTGCCAGCAGGCCTATAAGGGCGAACACTGAAGCTTTCTTT
CASRPIRANTEAFF
>few|TRBD2|TRBV12-5|TRBJ2-1
TGTGCTAGTTCTTCGGTACTAGCGTTAGGCAATGAGCAGTTCTTC
CASSSVLALGNEQFF
>-|-|TRBV19|TRBJ1-5
TGTGCCAGTAAATCTGGGCAGCGCAATCAGCCCCAGCATTTT
CASKSGQRNQPQHF
>-|TRBD2|TRBV12-3/TRBV12-4|TRBJ2-1
TGTGCCAGCAGTGCCCCGGGACTAGCTGATGAGCAGTTCTTC
CASSAPGLADEQFF
>few|-|TRBV3-1|TRBJ1-1
TGTGCCAGCAGCCGAATACAGGGAACGAACACTGAAGCTTTCTTT
CASSRIQGTNTEAFF
>few|-|TRBV5-6|TRBJ1-5
TGTGCCAGCAGCAACTGGGGTCTAAGCAATCAGCCCCAGCATTTT
CASSNWGLSNQPQHF
>many|TRBD1|TRBV5-1|TRBJ1-2
TGCGCCAGCAGCCCGGACTGGACAGGGGGGATTCATGGCTACACCTTC
CASSPDWTGGIHGYTF
>many|-|TRBV5-1|TRBJ1-1
TGCGCCAGCAGCATTGGTTCGAACACTGAAGCTTTCTTT
CASSIGSNTEAFF
>few|TRBD2|TRBV29-1|TRBJ2-5
TGCAGCGTCAGGACTAGTTGGGAGACCCAGTACTTC
CSVRTSWETQYF
>-|TRBD2|TRBV11-2|TRBJ2-7
TGTGCCAGCAGCTCCCGGACTAGCGGGAGAACCTACGAGCAGTACTTC
CASSSRTSGRTYEQYF
>many|TRBD1|TRBV12-5|TRBJ2-5
TGTGCTAGTGGTTTCCCCACAGACAGGGGAGAGACCCAGTACTTC
CASGFPTDRGETQYF